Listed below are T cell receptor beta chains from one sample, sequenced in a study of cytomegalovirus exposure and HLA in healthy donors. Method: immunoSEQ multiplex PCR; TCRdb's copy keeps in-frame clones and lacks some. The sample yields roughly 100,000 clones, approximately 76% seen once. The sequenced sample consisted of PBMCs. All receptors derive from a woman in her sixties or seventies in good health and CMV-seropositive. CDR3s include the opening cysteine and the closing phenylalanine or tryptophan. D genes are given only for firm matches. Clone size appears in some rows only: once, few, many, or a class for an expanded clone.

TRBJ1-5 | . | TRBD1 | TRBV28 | TGTGCCAGCAGTTTATACGGACAGGGGAACCAGCCCCAGCATTTT | CASSLYGQGNQPQHF
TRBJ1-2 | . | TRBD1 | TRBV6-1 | TGTGCCAGCAGTCCCGGACAGGCCAGATCCTATGGCTACACCTTC | CASSPGQARSYGYTF
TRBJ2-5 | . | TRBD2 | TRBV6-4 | TGTGCCAGCAGTCCTAGCGGACAAGAGACCCAGTACTTC | CASSPSGQETQYF
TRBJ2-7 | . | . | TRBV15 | TGTGCCACCAGCAGAGACGCGGGCCAAACTTACGAGCAGTACTTC | CATSRDAGQTYEQYF
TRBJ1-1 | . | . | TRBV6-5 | TGTGCCAGCAGTTTTTTACCCAGCGCGAACACTGAAGCTTTCTTT | CASSFLPSANTEAFF
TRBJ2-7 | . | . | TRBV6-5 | TGTGCCAGCAGCCGAGGGTGGCCCGGCCCCTACGAGCAGTACTTC | CASSRGWPGPYEQYF
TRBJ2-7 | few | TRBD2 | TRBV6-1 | TGTGCCAGCAGTGAAGCGGGACTAGCGGGAGTCGACGAGCAGTACTTC | CASSEAGLAGVDEQYF
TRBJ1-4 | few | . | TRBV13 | TGTGCCAGCAGCTTCGGGAGGGGTTTCACTAATGAAAAACTGTTTTTT | CASSFGRGFTNEKLFF
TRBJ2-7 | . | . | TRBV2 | TGTGCCAGCAGTGCAGACAGAACACAGTACTTC | CASSADRTQYF
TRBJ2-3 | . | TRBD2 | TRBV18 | TGTGCCAGCTCACCACTTCTAGCGGGGGCATCTAGCACAGATACGCAGTATTTT | CASSPLLAGASSTDTQYF
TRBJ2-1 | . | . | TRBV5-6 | TGTGCCAGCAGCTTGACAGTACAAAATGAGCAGTTCTTC | CASSLTVQNEQFF
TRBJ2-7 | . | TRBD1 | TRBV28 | TGTGCCAGCAGTTTCCCCCCGGGACAGGGATACTACGAGCAGTACTTC | CASSFPPGQGYYEQYF
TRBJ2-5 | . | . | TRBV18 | TGTGCCAGCTCACCACCCGGGAAACCCCAAGAGACCCAGTACTTC | CASSPPGKPQETQYF
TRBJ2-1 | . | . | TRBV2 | TGTGCCAGCACCGAAGGACTCCTGAGGAACAATGAGCAGTTCTTC | CASTEGLLRNNEQFF
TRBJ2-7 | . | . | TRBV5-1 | TGCGCCAGCAGCATAGGGATAACAGGGTTTATCCACGAGCAGTACTTC | CASSIGITGFIHEQYF
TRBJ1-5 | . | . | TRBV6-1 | TGTGCCAGCAGCCCAGACAGGATTAATCAGCCCCAGCATTTT | CASSPDRINQPQHF
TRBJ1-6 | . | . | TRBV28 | TGTGCCAGCAGTTTAATGCAGGGGATTAATTCACCCCTCCACTTT | CASSLMQGINSPLHF
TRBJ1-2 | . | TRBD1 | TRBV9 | TGTGCCAGCAGCGAGACAGGGGGCCGTAACCTCAACTATGGCTACACCTTC | CASSETGGRNLNYGYTF
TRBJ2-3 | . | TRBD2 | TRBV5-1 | TGCGCCAGCAGCTTACTAGCGACTGTCCCAGATACGCAGTATTTT | CASSLLATVPDTQYF
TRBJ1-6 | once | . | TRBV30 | TGTGCCTGGAGTTACACGAATTCACCCCTCCACTTT | CAWSYTNSPLHF
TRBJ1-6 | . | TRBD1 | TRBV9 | TGTGCCAGCAGCGTAGGGGACAGTTTGAATAATTCACCCCTCCACTTT | CASSVGDSLNNSPLHF
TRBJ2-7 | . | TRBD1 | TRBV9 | TGTGCCAGCAGCGTAGTAGGGGGCTGGGACGAGCAGTACTTC | CASSVVGGWDEQYF